A single sample gave rise to the 16 T cell receptor beta chains below, sequenced in a study of naive and memory T cell subsets. An equimolar mix of two oligonucleotides served as the beta constant-region primer for TRBC1 and TRBC2. TCRdb reanalysed the UMI-ligation and nested PCR reads using MiXCR and keeps one entry per CDR3 protein. Among under 100,000 distinct CDR3 sequences listed, 7% to 8% were seen once. The specimen was central memory CD4+ T cells from blood. Every receptor here comes from a human donor in good health.

This clonotype was seen ten or more times. The chain combines TRBV7-2 with TRBJ1-2; the D is unclear. The CDR3 loop spans 15 amino acids. V was trimmed by 5 bases and J by 5 bases, leaving 18 bases between them. Germline V gene data show CDR1 as SGHTA and CDR2 as FQGNSA. CDR3 bases: TGTGCCAGCAGCGGTCGACCTTTCGAATTATATGGCTACACCTTC. It codes for CASSGRPFELYGYTF. The variable domain in full, with the rest retrieved from reference TRBV7-2 and TRBJ1-2, is GAGVSQSPSNKVTEKGKDVELRCDPISGHTALYWYRQSLGQGLEFLIYFQGNSAPDKSGLPSDRFSAERTGGSVSTLTIQRTQQEDSAVYLCASSGRPFELYGYTFGSGTRLTVV.

This clonotype was found many times. This rearrangement joins TRBV28 to TRBJ1-2; the D is unclear. Germline CDR1 and CDR2: MDHEN and SYDVKM. CDR3 length equals 13 residues. Trimming removed 5 bases from V and 6 bases from J, with 13 bases in between. CDR3 region: CASSRSARDGYTF. The DNA for the CDR3 is TGTGCCAGCAGTCGAAGCGCCCGTGATGGCTACACCTTC.

There are many counts of this clonotype. The rearrangement uses TRBV18 and TRBJ1-6; 7 bases align to TRBD1. The ends lost 5 bases at V and 7 bases at J; junction bases unmatched: 5. Germline CDR1 KGHSH, CDR2 LQKENI. The CDR3 loop spans 14 amino acids. The CDR3: CASSVDRRNSPLHF. The CDR3, as DNA: TGTGCCAGCTCAGTGGACAGGCGAAATTCACCCCTCCACTTT.

This clonotype has only a few counts. The chain employs TRBV5-1 and TRBJ2-1, with D tentatively TRBD1 (6 bases). The CDR3 covers 15 residues. Germline V gene data show CDR1 as SGHRS and CDR2 as YFSETQ. Trimming took 0 bases from V and 8 from J, leaving 15 bases between them. This chain's CDR3 is CASSLVGSGADEQFF. DNA for the CDR3: TGCGCCAGCAGCTTGGTCGGGTCAGGGGCAGATGAGCAGTTCTTC.

The CDR3 DNA follows: TGTGCCAGCAGTGAAGTAGAGAATAAGCCCCAGCATTTT. Translating it yields CASSEVENKPQHF. The rearrangement joins TRBV2 to TRBJ1-5, with no clear D. The CDR3 is made up of 13 amino acids. Germline CDR1 SNHLY, CDR2 FYNNEI. With 1 base removed from V and 8 bases from J, the gap between germline ends came to 9 bases.

Ten or more counts support this clonotype. V is TRBV28 and J is TRBJ1-1; D is uncertain. Trimming removed 7 bases from V and 3 bases from J, with 18 bases in between. The CDR3 extends over 15 amino acids. Per germline, CDR1 MDHEN and CDR2 SYDVKM. CDR3 protein: CASKSPRTSYTEAFF. The CDR3 region has the DNA TGTGCCAGCAAGTCCCCAAGAACCAGTTACACTGAAGCTTTCTTT.

This clonotype was picked up many times. J is TRBJ2-1 and V is TRBV6-5; the match to TRBD2 covers 9 bases. The J segment lost 1 base and the V segment lost 5 bases, leaving 12 bases of the junction unmatched. Germline CDR1 reads MNHEY; CDR2 reads SVGAGI. There are 18 residues in the CDR3. CDR3 in DNA: TGTGCCAGCAGTCCAGGACTAGCGCTGGGCGGATCCTACAATGAGCAGTTCTTC. It encodes CASSPGLALGGSYNEQFF.

This clonotype was recorded at least ten times. The CDR3 coding sequence is TGTGCCAGCGCTAAAATCTATCTCGATCAGCCCCAGCATTTT. Translation gives CASAKIYLDQPQHF. This sequence joins TRBV12-3 or TRBV12-4 and TRBJ1-5; D remains ambiguous. Between the trimmed V and J ends, which lost 8 bases and 5 bases, there was a span of 16 bases. This CDR3 contains 14 residues.

This clonotype appeared many times. The chain couples TRBV4-2 to TRBJ2-7; 10 bases match TRBD2. Germline CDR1 is LGHNA and CDR2 is YNFKEQ. J was trimmed by 3 bases and V by 4 bases; bases with no gene match: 6. The CDR3 is made up of 15 amino acids. The CDR3 spells CASSRGLAEDYEQYF. CDR3 sequence (DNA): TGTGCCAGCAGCCGTGGACTAGCGGAGGACTACGAGCAGTACTTC.

In this sample, this clonotype turned up many times. V and J are TRBV7-2 and TRBJ1-2; D perhaps matches TRBD1 (6 bases). Germline V gene lookup returns CDR1 SGHTA and CDR2 FQGNSA. The length of the CDR3 is 16 residues. V was shortened by 2 bases and J by 9 bases, with 22 bases between the two germline ends. The CDR3 coding sequence is TGTGCCAGCAGCTTAACCCAGGCTAGGAGGGGACATCGCTACACCTTC. Protein: CASSLTQARRGHRYTF.

The genes are TRBV4-2 and TRBJ2-3; 10 bases are shared with TRBD2. Germline V gives CDR1 LGHNA, CDR2 YNFKEQ. The ends lost 4 bases at V and 1 base at J; junction bases unmatched: 5. This CDR3 spans 16 amino acids. The DNA of the CDR3 is TGTGCCAGCAGCCCTCGGACTAGCGGAGGCACAGATACGCAGTATTTT. Amino acid sequence: CASSPRTSGGTDTQYF.

This clonotype appeared many times. The J gene is TRBJ1-1, the V gene TRBV7-8; 7 positions agree with TRBD1. The CDR3 extends over 15 amino acids. Per germline, CDR1 SGHVS and CDR2 FQNEAQ. Losses at the gene ends were 0 bases for V and 9 bases for J; bases not matched to a gene: 10. This chain's CDR3 is CASSLATTGARKAFF. The DNA of the CDR3 is TGTGCCAGCAGCTTAGCTACAACAGGGGCCCGAAAAGCTTTCTTT.

This clonotype was found a few times. V is TRBV5-6 and J is TRBJ1-1, with a weak D call TRBD1 (6 bases). This CDR3 has 15 amino acids. Trimming pared 1 base from V and 3 bases from J, leaving 13 bases between. Germline-derived CDR1 and CDR2 are SGHDT and YYEEEE. The CDR3 DNA follows: TGTGCCAGCAGCTTGCGGGGGGCTATTCACACTGAAGCTTTCTTT. Its translation is CASSLRGAIHTEAFF.

The sample holds many counts of this clonotype. This rearrangement joins TRBV5-5 to TRBJ2-7; a weak D match, TRBD2 (5 bases). Germline V CDR1 and CDR2: SGHKS, YYEKEE (reference sequence). With 2 bases removed from V and 6 bases from J, the gap between germline ends came to 18 bases. This CDR3 contains 15 residues. The CDR3 DNA reads TGTGCCAGCAGCTTACTAGGTGGGATCGATGGCGAGCAGTACTTC. Translation gives CASSLLGGIDGEQYF.

Many counts were recorded for this clonotype. This chain uses TRBV6-2 or TRBV6-3 with TRBJ1-4; TRBD1 might be the D (5 bases). V was trimmed by 5 bases and J by 10 bases, leaving 14 bases between them. Germline V lookup: CDR1 MNHEY, CDR2 SVGEGT. The CDR3 runs to 13 residues. CDR3 bases: TGTGCCAGCAGTACCCATGGGACGGTAAAACTGTTTTTT. Translation: CASSTHGTVKLFF.

The chain is built from TRBV11-2 and TRBJ2-2; tentatively, D is TRBD2 (6 bases). Trimming stripped 4 bases from V and 2 bases from J, with 14 bases between. Per the germline V gene, CDR1 is SGHAT and CDR2 is FQNNGV. This CDR3 has 16 residues. CDR3 amino acids: CASSSLRRGNTGELFF. DNA for the CDR3: TGTGCCAGCAGCTCCCTTCGGCGGGGAAACACCGGGGAGCTGTTTTTT. The variable domain in full, completed from reference TRBV11-2 and TRBJ2-2, reads EAGVAQSPRYKIIEKRQSVAFWCNPISGHATLYWYQQILGQGPKLLIQFQNNGVVDDSQLPKDRFSAERLKGVDSTLKIQPAKLEDSAVYLCASSSLRRGNTGELFFGEGSRLTVL.